This record concerns one TCR beta chain sequence. The sample holds no much larger clone one base away, and base qualities are not on file. This specimen belongs to a study of T cells after yellow fever vaccination (dated by TCRdb to between 2018 and 2021). Concerning the study at large: The SMART-Seq v4 Ultra Low Input RNA kit was used to prepare libraries from fractions with low cell numbers. To follow T-cell clones before and after primary and booster YFV17D yellow fever vaccination, bulk TCR alpha and beta repertoires were sequenced over time. Two healthy male donors, one aged 18 to 30 and one aged 30 to 40 years, made up the cohort. Bulk PBMC replicates and cell subsets were isolated from blood drawn at multiple timepoints before and after both primary and secondary immunization.

The meaning of the sample's treatment or condition label: live attenuated yellow fever vaccine strain. A standard Ficoll-Paque protocol was used to isolate PBMCs from peripheral blood. Epitope-specific CD8 T cells were sorted with a dextramer loaded with the yellow fever NS4B epitope peptide, together with anti-CD3 and anti-CD8 staining. RNA was extracted with TriZol from bulk PBMCs, CD4 and CD8 fractions, and dextramer-positive and dextramer-negative fractions. General study outcomes and caveats: Most clones expanded after primary vaccination (around 96% of CD4 and approximately 90% of CD8) were re-detected after the booster, suggesting that broad memory maintenance occurred. A small fraction of clonotypes appeared in both the CD4 and CD8 compartments, likely as a result of convergent recombination. Compared with the primary T-cell response, the secondary T-cell response was weaker but faster, peaking on day 5 rather than day 15. FACS-sorted repertoires could contain abundant contaminating clonotypes from the bulk population, so computational filtering was required. Because only a couple of donors were included in the study, the extent to which the findings can be generalized is limited.

Synthesis of TCR cDNA relied on 5'RACE template switching, a step that introduced a universal primer site along with unique molecular identifiers. Priming of cDNA synthesis was performed from both the TCR alpha and TCR beta constant segments. Library amplification involved two PCR steps, and the second step added sample barcodes and sequencing adapters. Sequencing of libraries was performed on Illumina HiSeq 2500 (2x100 bp) or NovaSeq (2x150 bp). The study's processing was this. MIGEC handled demultiplexing of reads and collapsing into UMI consensus sequences, while MiXCR performed V(D)J alignment. Clonotypes responding to the vaccine were identified with edgeR on replicate PBMC samples, with the criteria of FDR below 0.01 and a log2 fold change above 5 up to day 15. Each bulk clonotype received a CD4 or CD8 identity based on whether the sequenced CD4 or CD8 repertoire contained that clonotype at higher abundance. NS4B-specific clonotypes were defined as those at least 10-fold enriched in dextramer-positive over dextramer-negative fractions; CD4-biased clonotypes were excluded. Starting from the raw public reads, TCRdb applied fastp trimming at Q25, assembled clones with MiXCR and retained in-frame beta chains. Rows are combined by CDR3 protein, so each entry shows the most common genes and DNA. These V and J calls originate from TCRdb's pipeline instead of the authors' own analysis. Present in this sample are about 85,000 distinct CDR3 sequences, roughly 15% of which were seen just once. The top ten hold just under 25% of the sample.

CDR1 and CDR2 (LNHDA, SQIVND) derive from the germline V gene (reference sequence). V is shortened by 5 bases, J by 4 bases, and the region joining them spans 18 bases. Measured from the cysteine to the phenylalanine, the CDR3 is 16 residues long. Just the 48-base CDR3 DNA is kept, in frame starting at base 1. The receptor's source is a man between 18 and 29 years old who received the YFV17D yellow fever vaccine. The rearranged chain carries TRBV19 and TRBJ2-1; the best D guess is TRBD1, with 6 bases matching. Source: CD8+ T cells not binding an NS4B(214-222) dextramer, sorted from PBMCs, taken around 3 weeks after the first yellow fever vaccination. The label giving this sample's cell subset or site can be read as: NS4B epitope dextramer-negative CD8 T cells. The DNA is as follows: TGTGCCAGTAGTCTACAGGGAAATGGGGCTTACAATGAGCAGTTCTTC. Its protein is CASSLQGNGAYNEQFF.